The present T cell receptor beta chain was sequenced within a study of shared clonotypes between healthy human individuals. Overall study context: CD4 naive and memory got three plates each, CD8 naive two, CD8 memory one.

Regarding this clone: Other DNA sequences in the same sample also yield this CDR3.

Repertoires were generated with immunoSEQ multiplex PCR, while TCRdb's copy carries only in-frame clones and drops some. The table lists about 2 million clones, just under 95% of them singletons. Germline lookup yields CDR1 SEHNR and CDR2 FQNEAQ (reference sequence). Trimming removed 3 bases from V and 8 bases from J, with 5 bases in between. The CDR3 is 11 residues long. In the naive CD8 group, cells lacked CD45RO and were positively selected for CCR7, so terminally differentiated effector memory CD45RA+ cells were left out. The J gene is TRBJ2-1, the V gene TRBV7-9; D not certain. The clonotype comes from a man in his late teens or twenties in good health. Source material: naive CD8+ T cells sorted from blood. As DNA, the CDR3 is TGTGCCAGCAGCTTCGGGCATGAGCAGTTCTTC. It yields the protein CASSFGHEQFF.